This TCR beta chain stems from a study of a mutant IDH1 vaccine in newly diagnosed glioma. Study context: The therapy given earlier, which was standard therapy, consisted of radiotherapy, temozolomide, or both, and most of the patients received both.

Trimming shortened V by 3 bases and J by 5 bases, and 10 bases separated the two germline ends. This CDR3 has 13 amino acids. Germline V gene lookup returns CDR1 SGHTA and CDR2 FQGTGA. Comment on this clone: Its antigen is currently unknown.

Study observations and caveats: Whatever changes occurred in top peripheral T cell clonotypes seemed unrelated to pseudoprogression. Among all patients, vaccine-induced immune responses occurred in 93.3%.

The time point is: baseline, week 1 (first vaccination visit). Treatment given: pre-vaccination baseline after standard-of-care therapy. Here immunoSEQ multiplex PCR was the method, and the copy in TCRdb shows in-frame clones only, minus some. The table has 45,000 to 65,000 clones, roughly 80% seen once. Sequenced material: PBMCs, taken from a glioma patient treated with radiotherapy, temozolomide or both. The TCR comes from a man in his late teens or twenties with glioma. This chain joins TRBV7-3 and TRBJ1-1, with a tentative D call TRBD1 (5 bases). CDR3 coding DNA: TGTGCCAGCAGCTTTACGGGGGGGACTGAAGCTTTCTTT. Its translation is CASSFTGGTEAFF.